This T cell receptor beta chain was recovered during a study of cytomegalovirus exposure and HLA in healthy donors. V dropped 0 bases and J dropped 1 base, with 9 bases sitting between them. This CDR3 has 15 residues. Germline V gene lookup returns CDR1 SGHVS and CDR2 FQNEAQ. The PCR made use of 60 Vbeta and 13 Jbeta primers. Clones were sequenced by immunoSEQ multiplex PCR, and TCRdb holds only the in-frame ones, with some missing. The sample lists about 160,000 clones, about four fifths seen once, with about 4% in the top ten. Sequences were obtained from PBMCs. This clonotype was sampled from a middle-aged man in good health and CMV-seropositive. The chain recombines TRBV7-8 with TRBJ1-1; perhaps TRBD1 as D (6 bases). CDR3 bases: TGTGCCAGCAGCTTAGCGGGACAACAGAACACTGAAGCTTTCTTT. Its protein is CASSLAGQQNTEAFF.